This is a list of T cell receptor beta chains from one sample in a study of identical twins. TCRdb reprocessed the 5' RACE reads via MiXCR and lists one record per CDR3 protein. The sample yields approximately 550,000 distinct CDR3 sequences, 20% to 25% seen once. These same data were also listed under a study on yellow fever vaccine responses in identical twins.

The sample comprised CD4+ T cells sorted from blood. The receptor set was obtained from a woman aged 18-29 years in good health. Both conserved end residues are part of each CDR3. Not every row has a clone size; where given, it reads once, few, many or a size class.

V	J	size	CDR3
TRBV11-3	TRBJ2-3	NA	CASSNRDRDTDTQYF
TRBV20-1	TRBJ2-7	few	CSARAGTSGYEQYF
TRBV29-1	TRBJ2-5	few	CSVRQAQETQYF
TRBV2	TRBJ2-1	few	CASTLGPSSEQFF
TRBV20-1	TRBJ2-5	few	CSARSDRGKTQYF
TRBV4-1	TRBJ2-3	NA	CASSQVNLGFTDTQYF
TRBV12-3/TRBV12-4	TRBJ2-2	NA	CASSSAGGLTGELFF
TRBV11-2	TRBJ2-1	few	CASSLSGQSYNEQFF
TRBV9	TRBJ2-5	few	CASSVEGVLGKTQYF
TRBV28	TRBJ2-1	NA	CASSKISKKVYNEQFF
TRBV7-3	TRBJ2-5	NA	CASSSGTLETQYF
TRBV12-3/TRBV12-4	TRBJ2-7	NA	CASRPRDGAYEQYF
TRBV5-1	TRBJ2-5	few	CASSLLTQETQYF
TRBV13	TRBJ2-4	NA	CASSLGPILAGVKNIQYF
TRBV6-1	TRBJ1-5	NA	CASVEVSNQPQHF
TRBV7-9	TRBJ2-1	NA	CASSFKVNNEQFF
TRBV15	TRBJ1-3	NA	CATSRDRMPSGNTIYF
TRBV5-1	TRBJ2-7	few	CASRLREYEQYF
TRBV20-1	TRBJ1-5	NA	CSAREFSQNNQPQHF
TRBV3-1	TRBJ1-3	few	CASSQVGTGNTIYF
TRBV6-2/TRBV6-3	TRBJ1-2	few	CASRDRTYGYTF
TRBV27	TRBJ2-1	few	CASSFGTNYNEQFF
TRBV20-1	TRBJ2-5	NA	CSASRGLAGGPQETQYF
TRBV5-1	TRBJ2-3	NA	CASSIPTSPFADTQYF
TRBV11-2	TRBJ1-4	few	CASSSNRGPEKKLFF
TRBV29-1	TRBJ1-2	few	CSVVSGQGRDGYTF
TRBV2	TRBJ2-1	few	CARRTGGYNEQFF
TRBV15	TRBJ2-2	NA	CATSRMRRFANTGELFF
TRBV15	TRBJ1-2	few	CATSRVGDYGYTF
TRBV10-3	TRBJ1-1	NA	CAIKGQSLMNTEAFF
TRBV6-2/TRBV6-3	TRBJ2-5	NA	CASRAKRGPTETQYF
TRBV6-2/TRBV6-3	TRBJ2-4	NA	CASSYPGTPKNIQYF
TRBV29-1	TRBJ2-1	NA	CSVDRDAQNEQFF
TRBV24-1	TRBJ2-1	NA	CATSSDFSYNEQFF
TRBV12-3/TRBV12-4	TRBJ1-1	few	CASSPMGEAFF
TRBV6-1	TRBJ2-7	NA	CASSGPGTSGRSSSYEQYF
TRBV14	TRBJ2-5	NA	CASSHGPLVKQETQYF
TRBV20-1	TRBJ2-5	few	CSARLPGVQETQYF
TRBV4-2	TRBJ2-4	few	CASSPGLAGGNRAKNIQYF
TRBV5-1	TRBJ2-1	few	CASSLADRANEQFF
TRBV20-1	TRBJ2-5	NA	CSARDSVETQYF
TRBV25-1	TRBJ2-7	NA	CASSESGFRSYEQYF
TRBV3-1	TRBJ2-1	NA	CASSRASFGEQSEQFF
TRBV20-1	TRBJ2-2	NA	CSARESSGSTGELFF
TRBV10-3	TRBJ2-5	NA	CAISESAGKETQYF
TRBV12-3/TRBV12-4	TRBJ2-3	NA	CASSHGLVTDTQYF
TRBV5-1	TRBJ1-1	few	CASSPTGLGGFF
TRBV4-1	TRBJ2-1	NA	CASSQDSSGNSYNEQFF
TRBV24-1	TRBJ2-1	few	CATSASGGGDRNRGAYNEQFF
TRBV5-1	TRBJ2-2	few	CASSSGVSGRPGELFF
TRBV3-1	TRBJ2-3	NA	CASSHHVSGATDTQYF
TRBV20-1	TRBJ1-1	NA	CSAKQATGATEAFF
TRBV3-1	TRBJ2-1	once	CASSQVQNNNEQFF
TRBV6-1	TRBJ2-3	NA	CASSEVGQGESGTDTQYF